The rows below give T cell receptor beta chains drawn from one sample of a study of cytomegalovirus exposure and HLA in healthy donors. Sequenced by immunoSEQ multiplex PCR; TCRdb stores in-frame clones only, minus some. The ten top clones account for roughly 2.5%, within a sample of approximately 110,000 clones. The specimen was PBMCs. The receptors here all came from a man under 40 in good health and CMV-seronegative. Each CDR3 is given with its conserved first and last residue. The D gene is left open where the match is weak.

j_gene | v_gene | d_gene | CDR3aa | CDR3nt
TRBJ2-5 | TRBV4-3 | - | CASSHEGSLGAQYF | TGCGCCAGCAGCCACGAAGGGAGCCTTGGGGCCCAGTACTTC
TRBJ2-5 | TRBV19 | - | CASSGGGRGETQYF | TGTGCCAGTAGTGGAGGGGGCAGAGGAGAGACCCAGTACTTC
TRBJ1-5 | TRBV28 | TRBD1 | CASSLDFRTGLNQPQHF | TGTGCCAGCAGTTTAGACTTTAGGACAGGGCTCAATCAGCCCCAGCATTTT
TRBJ2-7 | TRBV7-9 | TRBD1 | CASSLRQGDSYEQYF | TGTGCCAGCAGCCTTAGACAGGGGGACTCCTACGAGCAGTACTTC
TRBJ2-1 | TRBV28 | TRBD1 | CASISSGTGGYNEQFF | TGTGCCAGCATCTCATCCGGGACAGGGGGATACAATGAGCAGTTCTTC
TRBJ1-4 | TRBV7-2 | TRBD1 | CASSPHDRVGGREKLFF | TGTGCCAGCAGCCCACATGACAGGGTCGGAGGTCGCGAAAAACTGTTTTTT
TRBJ2-3 | TRBV9 | - | CASSPDFTLQYF | TGTGCCAGCAGCCCCGACTTCACTTTGCAGTATTTT
TRBJ1-1 | TRBV15 | TRBD1 | CATSRTGEMNTEAFF | TGTGCCACCAGCCGGACAGGGGAGATGAACACTGAAGCTTTCTTT
TRBJ1-1 | TRBV11-2 | - | CASSPGAYTEAFF | TGTGCCAGCAGCCCAGGGGCCTACACTGAAGCTTTCTTT
TRBJ2-1 | TRBV5-1 | TRBD1 | CASSLEGSGQAYNEQFF | TGCGCCAGCAGCTTGGAGGGGTCGGGACAGGCGTACAATGAGCAGTTCTTC
TRBJ2-1 | TRBV19 | TRBD2 | CASSIGGTSPYNEQFF | TGTGCCAGTAGTATCGGGGGGACTTCGCCCTACAATGAGCAGTTCTTC
TRBJ2-6 | TRBV5-8 | TRBD1 | CASSELTGVVSGANVLTF | TGTGCCAGCAGCGAATTAACAGGGGTCGTCTCTGGGGCCAACGTCCTGACTTTC